Presented here are 29 T cell receptor beta chains from one specimen sequenced in a study of cytomegalovirus exposure and HLA in healthy donors. 13 Jbeta primers and 60 Vbeta primers were used for the PCR. Data came from immunoSEQ multiplex PCR; TCRdb stores just in-frame clones and leaves some out. The data show around 190,000 clones, 75% to 85% seen once. The sample consisted of PBMCs. The origin of the receptors is a woman in her forties or fifties in good health and CMV-seronegative.

The CDR3 DNA reads as TGTGCCAGCACCACTTCCGGGGAGCAGTTCTTC. Translation: CASTTSGEQFF. This sequence joins TRBV7-9 and TRBJ2-1; D gene ambiguous. CDR1 is SEHNR, CDR2 FQNEAQ, per germline (reference sequence). V was cut by 7 bases and J by 10 bases, with 11 bases left in between. The CDR3 sequence is 11 residues long.

The genes are TRBV29-1 and TRBJ2-7; 8 bases line up with TRBD2. Germline V gene sequence: CDR1 SQVTM, CDR2 ANQGSEA. The J segment lost 3 bases and the V segment lost 6 bases, leaving 10 bases of the junction unmatched. CDR3 length: 14 residues. The CDR3 region has the DNA TGCAGCGTCGGGGGGGGCCGGGGGGTCTACGAGCAGTACTTC. Its translation: CSVGGGRGVYEQYF.

J is TRBJ1-4 and V is TRBV7-9; D is possibly TRBD1 (5 bases). This CDR3 has 15 amino acids. The V gene's germline CDR1 is SEHNR and CDR2 FQNEAQ (reference sequence). Trimming cost V 1 base and J 5 bases, with 11 bases left between them. The CDR3 is CASSLVSGPNEKLFF. The CDR3 DNA follows: TGTGCCAGCAGCTTAGTTTCAGGGCCGAATGAAAAACTGTTTTTT.

The V and J genes are TRBV11-2 and TRBJ2-7, with 8 bases identical to TRBD1. Germline lookup yields CDR1 SGHAT and CDR2 FQNNGV. The CDR3 runs to 14 residues. With V trimmed by 5 bases and J by 7 bases, 10 bases remained unmatched. The CDR3 nucleotides are TGTGCCAGCAGCCAGCCGGGACAGGTTCGGGAGCAGTACTTC. Its translation: CASSQPGQVREQYF.

V usage is TRBV6-4 and J usage is TRBJ1-2; D may be TRBD1 (5 bases). This CDR3 is 11 amino acids long. Per germline, CDR1 MRHNA and CDR2 SNTAGT. V was shortened by 6 bases and J by 4 bases, with 6 bases between the two germline ends. This chain's CDR3 is CASSQGYGYTF. The CDR3 DNA is TGTGCCAGCAGCCAGGGCTATGGCTACACCTTC.

V and J are TRBV4-2 and TRBJ2-5; no clear D. Deletions cut 0 bases from V and 4 bases from J, with 9 bases between. CDR1 and CDR2 from the germline V gene are LGHNA and YNFKEQ. The CDR3 sequence is 14 residues long. Here the CDR3 DNA reads TGTGCCAGCAGCCAAGAAGTTGGGCGAGAGACCCAGTACTTC. Encoded protein: CASSQEVGRETQYF.

The gene calls are TRBV9 and TRBJ1-2; 11 bases match TRBD1. Germline lookup yields CDR1 SGDLS and CDR2 YYNGEE. CDR3 length: 17 amino acids. V dropped 6 bases and J dropped 3; count of bases not matched to a gene: 13. The DNA for the CDR3 is TGTGCCAGCACCACTAATCCGGACAGGGGGCTCCACTATGGCTACACCTTC. Translated, it gives CASTTNPDRGLHYGYTF.

The chain is built from TRBV7-6 and TRBJ1-1, with 7 bases identical to TRBD1. With V trimmed by 7 bases and J by 4 bases, 12 bases remained unmatched. CDR1 and CDR2 (germline): SGHVS, FNYEAQ. This CDR3 is 15 amino acids long. The CDR3 DNA follows: TGTGCCAGCAAATCCCGAGGGGGCGCGGGCACTGAAGCTTTCTTT. Translation gives CASKSRGGAGTEAFF. The full variable domain, in which reference TRBV7-6 and TRBJ1-1 provide the parts outside the CDR3, is GAGVSQSPRYKVTKRGQDVALRCDPISGHVSLYWYRQALGQGPEFLTYFNYEAQQDKSGLPNDRFSAERPEGSISTLTIQRTEQRDSAMYRCASKSRGGAGTEAFFGQGTRLTVV.

A remark on this clone: The identical CDR3 is also encoded by other nucleotide sequences in the sample. The chain combines TRBV6-5 with TRBJ1-1; TRBD1 might be the D (5 bases). Germline loops: CDR1 MNHEY, CDR2 SVGAGI. V was trimmed by 6 bases and J by 0 bases, leaving 8 bases between them. The CDR3 loop spans 13 amino acids. CDR3 region: CASRRQMNTEAFF. The CDR3 bases are TGTGCCAGCAGGCGACAGATGAACACTGAAGCTTTCTTT.

The chain couples TRBV6-5 to TRBJ1-2; possibly TRBD1 for D (5 bases). This CDR3 is 13 amino acids long. The V gene's germline CDR1 is MNHEY and CDR2 SVGAGI. V dropped 4 bases and J dropped 0 bases, with 6 bases sitting between them. The CDR3 loop is CASSLQANYGYTF. The CDR3 nucleotides are TGTGCCAGCAGTTTACAGGCTAACTATGGCTACACCTTC.

The chain has TRBV10-3 and TRBJ2-3; weak D call: TRBD1 (5 bases). Germline-derived CDR1 and CDR2 are ENHRY and SYGVKD. The CDR3 is 15 amino acids. V was cut by 4 bases and J by 0 bases, with 11 bases left in between. CDR3: CAISAGAGSTDTQYF. DNA of the CDR3: TGTGCCATCAGTGCTGGGGCAGGGAGCACAGATACGCAGTATTTT.

The V call is TRBV7-2, the J call TRBJ1-4; 8 bases agree with TRBD1. V shed 0 bases, J shed 13 bases, and the junction held 10 bases outside the gene matches. This CDR3 comprises 15 residues. Per the germline V gene, CDR1 is SGHTA and CDR2 is FQGNSA. The CDR3 DNA reads TGTGCCAGCAGCTTAGCGGGCAGGGGGCGCGGTTTACTGTTTTTT. Translated: CASSLAGRGRGLLFF. The whole variable domain, filled in from reference TRBV7-2 and TRBJ1-4, reads GAGVSQSPSNKVTEKGKDVELRCDPISGHTALYWYRQSLGQGLEFLIYFQGNSAPDKSGLPSDRFSAERTGGSVSTLTIQRTQQEDSAVYLCASSLAGRGRGLLFFGSGTQLSVL.

V usage is TRBV7-2 and J usage is TRBJ1-1; 11 nucleotides match TRBD1. Germline trimming cut 4 bases from V and 1 base from J; bases unmatched to any gene: 14. The CDR3 sequence is 19 residues long. Germline CDR1 and CDR2: SGHTA and FQGNSA. This CDR3 reads CASSSPDRGLQNPNTEAFF. CDR3 DNA sequence: TGTGCCAGCAGCTCGCCGGACAGGGGGCTCCAGAATCCGAACACTGAAGCTTTCTTT.

V and J are TRBV5-1 and TRBJ2-5; 9 nucleotides line up with TRBD2. The CDR3 is 16 amino acids. J was trimmed by 3 bases and V by 6 bases; bases with no gene match: 12. CDR1 and CDR2 from the germline V gene are SGHRS and YFSETQ. DNA of the CDR3: TGCGCCAGCACCCCCTTCCGGGGCGGGGGGGAAGAGACCCAGTACTTC. Translating gives CASTPFRGGGEETQYF.

J is TRBJ2-4 and V is TRBV28; D is unresolved. Germline-derived CDR1 and CDR2 are MDHEN and SYDVKM. This CDR3 has 13 amino acids. V was pared by 6 bases and J by 0 bases, with 6 bases between. Here the CDR3 reads CASSNLAKNIQYF. CDR3 sequence (DNA): TGTGCCAGCAGCAACTTAGCCAAAAACATTCAGTACTTC.

The rearrangement uses TRBV5-4 and TRBJ2-3; weak D call: TRBD1 (5 bases). The CDR3 consists of 13 residues. V was trimmed by 0 bases and J by 4 bases, leaving 6 bases between them. CDR1 and CDR2 (germline): SGHNT, YYREEE (reference sequence). CDR3 sequence (DNA): TGTGCCAGCAGCTTGGCAGGGCCAGATACGCAGTATTTT. This codes for CASSLAGPDTQYF.

Note on this clone: Other DNA sequences in this sample translate to the same CDR3. The rearrangement links TRBV28 to TRBJ2-7; 7 bases are shared with TRBD1. The germline V gene has CDR1 MDHEN and CDR2 SYDVKM. V shed 5 bases and J 7 bases; nucleotides not matched to a gene: 14. The length of the CDR3 is 15 residues. CDR3 amino acids: CASSRYRQGLYEQYF. Written as DNA, the CDR3 is TGTGCCAGCAGTCGATATAGACAGGGTCTCTATGAGCAGTACTTC. Drawing the rest from reference TRBV28 and TRBJ2-7, the complete variable domain is DVKVTQSSRYLVKRTGEKVFLECVQDMDHENMFWYRQDPGLGLRLIYFSYDVKMKEKGDIPEGYSVSREKKERFSLILESASTNQTSMYLCASSRYRQGLYEQYFGPGTRLTVT.

The chain is built from TRBV9 and TRBJ2-2; D remains ambiguous. This CDR3 has 15 amino acids. CDR1 and CDR2 (germline): SGDLS, YYNGEE. V lost 0 bases and J 4 bases, leaving 10 bases between the germline ends. CDR3 in DNA: TGTGCCAGCAGCGTAGGCATAGTCGCCACCGGGGAGCTGTTTTTT. Amino acid sequence: CASSVGIVATGELFF.

The J gene is TRBJ1-5, the V gene TRBV5-6, with a possible D match to TRBD1 (6 bases). The germline V and J ends were trimmed by 0 bases and 2 bases, with 9 bases remaining between them. The germline CDR1 and CDR2 sequences are SGHDT and YYEEEE. CDR3 length: 15 residues. In DNA form, the CDR3 reads TGTGCCAGCAGCTTGGCTGGGGGCCGCAATCAGCCCCAGCATTTT. It codes for CASSLAGGRNQPQHF.

This clone showed up just once. The rearrangement links TRBV27 to TRBJ1-2, with D perhaps matching TRBD1 (6 bases). Germline V gene lookup returns CDR1 MNHEY and CDR2 SMNVEV (reference sequence). The CDR3 runs 14 residues. V lost 2 bases to trimming and J lost 5 bases, with 12 bases between them. CDR3 sequence reads: CASSLRDRPYGYTF. The CDR3 DNA is TGTGCCAGCAGTTTACGAGACAGGCCATATGGCTACACCTTC.

Concerning this clone: One end of the junction does not line up with germline, which may come from a read error. The chain links TRBV5-8 to TRBJ1-5; 10 bases are shared with TRBD1. Germline CDR1 is SGHTS and CDR2 is YDEGEE. The CDR3 covers 16 residues. The CDR3 DNA follows: TGTGCCAGCAGCTTGTGGGACAGGGGTAGCAGTCAGCCCCAGCATTTT. It specifies CASSLWDRGSSQPQHF.

CDR3 DNA: TGTGCCAGCTCATCCCTTCCGCTCCCAGACACTGAAGCTTTCTTT. It translates to CASSSLPLPDTEAFF. The J gene is TRBJ1-1, the V gene TRBV18, with D unresolved. The germline gives CDR1 KGHSH, CDR2 LQKENI. Trimming removed 5 bases at V and 3 bases at J, with 16 bases between. There are 15 residues in the CDR3.

Only one count was recorded for this clone. The chain links TRBV7-2 to TRBJ2-6; 7 bases line up with TRBD1. Germline values: CDR1 SGHTA, CDR2 FQGNSA. J was trimmed by 0 bases and V by 0 bases; bases with no gene match: 2. CDR3 length: 17 residues. The CDR3 spells CASSLAGQISGANVLTF. The CDR3 DNA reads TGTGCCAGCAGCTTAGCGGGACAGATCTCTGGGGCCAACGTCCTGACTTTC.

The V and J genes are TRBV28 and TRBJ2-7, with 10 bases lining up with TRBD2. V dropped 3 bases and J dropped 6; count of bases not matched to a gene: 5. Germline-derived CDR1 and CDR2 are MDHEN and SYDVKM. This CDR3 region has 14 residues. CDR3 region: CASSFRLAGAEQYF. The DNA of the CDR3 is TGTGCCAGCAGTTTCCGGCTAGCGGGAGCCGAGCAGTACTTC.

The chain recombines TRBV10-3 with TRBJ1-5; D is unresolved. The CDR3 consists of 14 residues. CDR1 is ENHRY, CDR2 SYGVKD, per germline. Trimming stripped 6 bases from V and 4 bases from J, with 13 bases between. CDR3 DNA sequence: TGTGCCATCAGGGCCGGGAATCAAAATCAGCCCCAGCATTTT. Translating gives CAIRAGNQNQPQHF.

This chain links TRBV29-1 with TRBJ2-1, with D unclear. Germline CDR1 is SQVTM and CDR2 is ANQGSEA. The V gene lost 8 bases and the J gene lost 6 bases, with 11 bases spanning the gap. The CDR3 consists of 11 residues. The CDR3 DNA follows: TGCAGCCTTTTTATTTTCAATGAGCAGTTCTTC. Its translation: CSLFIFNEQFF.

V usage is TRBV7-9 and J usage is TRBJ2-3, with 8 bases aligning to TRBD2. The V gene's germline CDR1 is SEHNR and CDR2 FQNEAQ (reference sequence). Trimming removed 3 bases from V and 4 bases from J; junction bases left unmatched: 6. This CDR3 has 15 residues. The CDR3: CASSLAGGAPDTQYF. The CDR3 coding sequence is TGTGCCAGCAGCTTGGCGGGGGGCGCCCCAGATACGCAGTATTTT.

This clone was picked up one time. The chain couples TRBV27 to TRBJ1-6, with unresolved D. The CDR3 extends over 16 amino acids. Trimming removed 0 bases at V and 5 bases at J, with 11 bases between. Germline loops: CDR1 MNHEY, CDR2 SMNVEV (reference sequence). The CDR3 nucleotides read TGTGCCAGCAGTTTATCAGGTGGACTAGATAATTCACCCCTCCACTTT. Translating gives CASSLSGGLDNSPLHF.

The chain combines TRBV7-9 with TRBJ2-3, with 7 bases fitting TRBD2. This CDR3 has 17 residues. V was pared by 6 bases and J by 8 bases, with 20 bases of the junction left unmatched. Germline loops: CDR1 SEHNR, CDR2 FQNEAQ (reference sequence). The CDR3 reads CASSDGAGTINGVTQYF. The CDR3 coding sequence is TGTGCCAGCAGTGACGGAGCGGGGACTATTAATGGAGTTACGCAGTATTTT. Complete variable domain (other parts from reference TRBV7-9 and TRBJ2-3): DTGVSQNPRHKITKRGQNVTFRCDPISEHNRLYWYRQTLGQGPEFLTYFQNEAQLEKSRLLSDRFSAERPKGSFSTLEIQRTEQGDSAMYLCASSDGAGTINGVTQYFGPGTRLTVL.